One and the same sample provided the 26 T cell receptor beta chains below, sequenced in a study of shared clonotypes between healthy human individuals. Sequencing was performed with immunoSEQ multiplex PCR; in TCRdb, only in-frame clones are kept and a portion is missing. This table holds just over 2,000,000 clones, 85% to 95% found once. Sequencing was carried out using naive CD4+ T cells sorted from blood. Subset reported: CD45RA+ positively selected. The receptors derive from a man younger than 35 in good health.

This clone appeared a few times. The chain has TRBV25-1 and TRBJ2-3; perhaps D is TRBD1 or TRBD2 (5 bases each). The length of the CDR3 is 15 residues. Germline lookup yields CDR1 MGHDK and CDR2 SYGVNS. Trimming shortened V by 6 bases and J by 1 base, and 14 bases separated the two germline ends. DNA of the CDR3: TGTGCCAGCAGCCTTGGGGGTAGCGGCACAGATACGCAGTATTTT. Its protein product is CASSLGGSGTDTQYF.

This clone was picked up one time. The V call is TRBV5-1, the J call TRBJ2-1; D uncertain. CDR1 is SGHRS, CDR2 YFSETQ, per germline. This CDR3 is 15 amino acids long. With 0 bases removed from V and 3 bases from J, the gap between germline ends came to 10 bases. As DNA, the CDR3 is TGCGCCAGCAGCTTGGTATCAAGGAGCTACAATGAGCAGTTCTTC. Translation gives CASSLVSRSYNEQFF.

Of note for this clone: Other DNA sequences within the sample encode an identical CDR3. The chain uses TRBV5-1 and TRBJ2-3, with D hard to call. Germline V gene lookup returns CDR1 SGHRS and CDR2 YFSETQ. The length of the CDR3 is 14 residues. The V end was cut by 0 bases, the J end by 0 bases, with 5 bases between. CDR3 in amino acids: CASSLAVSTDTQYF. DNA of the CDR3: TGCGCCAGCAGCTTGGCGGTTAGCACAGATACGCAGTATTTT. Full variable domain (outside the CDR3, taken from reference TRBV5-1 and TRBJ2-3): KAGVTQTPRYLIKTRGQQVTLSCSPISGHRSVSWYQQTPGQGLQFLFEYFSETQRNKGNFPGRFSGRQFSNSRSEMNVSTLELGDSALYLCASSLAVSTDTQYFGPGTRLTVL.

This clone was seen a handful of times. This chain connects TRBV10-3 to TRBJ2-7; D is possibly TRBD1 (6 bases). There are 12 residues in the CDR3. Looked up from germline, CDR1 is ENHRY and CDR2 is SYGVKD. The ends were cut back, 4 bases at V and 3 bases at J, with 7 bases in the middle. The CDR3 DNA follows: TGTGCCATCAGTGTAGGGGGCTACGAGCAGTACTTC. Translated, it gives CAISVGGYEQYF.

Comments on this clone: A single base separates this from a much larger clone, so it may be a read error. The V gene is TRBV29-1, the J gene TRBJ2-1; 12 nucleotides align to TRBD2. The CDR3 totals 14 residues. Germline values: CDR1 SQVTM, CDR2 ANQGSEA. CDR3 sequence: CSAVPTSGSGEQLF. The CDR3 coding sequence is TGCAGCGCTGTACCGACTAGCGGGAGTGGTGAGCAGCTCTTC.

As to this clone: The junction departs from germline at one end; a sequencing error may be responsible. The CDR3 coding sequence is TGTGCTAGCAGCATTGGGACAACGAATGAGCAGTTCTTC. Translated: CASSIGTTNEQFF. V usage is TRBV7-7 and J usage is TRBJ2-1; D is possibly TRBD1 (6 bases). CDR1 SSHAT and CDR2 FNYEAQ come from the germline V gene (reference sequence). The CDR3 consists of 13 residues.

This chain connects TRBV7-3 to TRBJ2-4; a possible D gene is TRBD2 (6 bases). V lost 2 bases and J 7 bases, leaving 9 bases between the germline ends. Germline V gene sequence: CDR1 SGHTA, CDR2 FQGTGA. This CDR3 has 13 amino acids. This CDR3 is CASSLGGANIQYF. CDR3 bases: TGTGCCAGCAGCTTAGGAGGGGCGAACATTCAGTACTTC.

The V and J genes are TRBV5-1 and TRBJ1-2; D call uncertain. Trimming took 0 bases from V and 1 from J, leaving 10 bases between them. This CDR3 has 15 residues. From germline, CDR1 is SGHRS and CDR2 YFSETQ. The CDR3 protein is CASSLAVQSNYGYTF. The CDR3 DNA sequence: TGCGCCAGCAGCTTGGCCGTCCAAAGTAACTATGGCTACACCTTC.

This chain uses TRBV6-1 with TRBJ2-7; no reliable D call. CDR3 length: 14 residues. The germline V gene encodes CDR1 MNHNS and CDR2 SASEGT. Trimming took 2 bases from V and 1 from J, leaving 9 bases between them. CDR3 coding DNA: TGTGCCAGCAGTGAAATCGGCAGGTCCTACGAGCAGTACTTC. This translates into CASSEIGRSYEQYF.

The V call is TRBV27, the J call TRBJ1-1; D call uncertain. The CDR3 has 13 amino acids. Germline CDR1 and CDR2: MNHEY and SMNVEV (reference sequence). Trimming took 6 bases from V and 1 from J, leaving 9 bases between them. The CDR3 region is CASSYKQNTEAFF. The DNA of the CDR3 is TGTGCCAGCAGCTACAAACAGAACACTGAAGCTTTCTTT.

This chain links TRBV6-6 with TRBJ2-1, with D tentatively TRBD1 or TRBD2 (5 bases each). Per the germline V gene, CDR1 is MNHNY and CDR2 is SVGAGI (reference sequence). The CDR3 sequence is 14 residues long. The V gene lost 4 bases and the J gene lost 5 bases, with 12 bases spanning the gap. CDR3 in DNA: TGTGCCAGCAGTTCTAACCGGGGCCACAATGAGCAGTTCTTC. This encodes CASSSNRGHNEQFF.

The V gene is TRBV10-3, the J gene TRBJ2-1; 10 bases map to TRBD2. This CDR3 has 15 residues. V gave up 5 bases and J gave up 3 bases; unmatched junction bases: 4. Per germline, CDR1 ENHRY and CDR2 SYGVKD. This CDR3 reads CAISPGTSDYNEQFF. DNA for the CDR3: TGTGCCATCAGTCCCGGGACTAGCGACTACAATGAGCAGTTCTTC.

The rearrangement links TRBV5-6 to TRBJ2-1; D not resolved. Deletions cut 5 bases from V and 9 bases from J, with 9 bases between. The V gene's germline CDR1 is SGHDT and CDR2 YYEEEE. The CDR3 loop spans 11 amino acids. CDR3 DNA sequence: TGTGCCAGCAGTGCAAGTTTTGAGCAGTTCTTC. Its translation: CASSASFEQFF.

This chain uses TRBV10-3 with TRBJ1-2, with D possibly being TRBD1 (6 bases). Germline V gene lookup returns CDR1 ENHRY and CDR2 SYGVKD. V was trimmed by 5 bases and J by 5 bases, leaving 21 bases between them. The CDR3 extends over 16 amino acids. The CDR3 DNA follows: TGTGCCATCAGTCCGGTCTCGTTGACAGGAGGATATGGCTACACCTTC. The encoded protein is CAISPVSLTGGYGYTF.

V is TRBV18 and J is TRBJ2-7; D might be TRBD1 (6 bases). This CDR3 is 14 amino acids long. Trimming removed 6 bases from V and 3 bases from J, with 15 bases in between. The V gene's germline CDR1 is KGHSH and CDR2 LQKENI. The CDR3: CASSLRQEFYEQYF. CDR3 DNA sequence: TGTGCCAGCTCCCTCCGACAGGAGTTCTACGAGCAGTACTTC.

The V and J genes are TRBV19 and TRBJ1-1; the D gene is possibly TRBD1 (5 bases). CDR1 is LNHDA, CDR2 SQIVND, per germline (reference sequence). With 8 bases removed from V and 4 bases from J, the gap between germline ends came to 14 bases. This CDR3 has 13 amino acids. The CDR3 coding sequence is TGTGCCAGTCGCAGGGCCCTGGCCACTGAAGCTTTCTTT. It translates to CASRRALATEAFF.

This chain uses TRBV7-2 with TRBJ2-2, with 14 bases that match TRBD2. Unmatched junction bases numbered 9, after V lost 0 bases and J lost 6 bases. The germline V gene encodes CDR1 SGHTA and CDR2 FQGNSA. The CDR3 runs 19 residues. The CDR3 DNA reads as TGTGCCAGCAGCTTAGCCCACCCGGGACTAGCGGGAGTAGCCGGGGAGCTGTTTTTT. Translation gives CASSLAHPGLAGVAGELFF.

The V call is TRBV6-6, the J call TRBJ1-1; tentative D call: TRBD1 (5 bases). CDR1 is MNHNY and CDR2 is SVGAGI in the germline V gene (reference sequence). The CDR3 runs 12 residues. Between the trimmed V and J ends, which lost 6 bases and 7 bases, there was a span of 12 bases. CDR3 DNA sequence: TGTGCCAGCAGGGTACAGGACTTTGAAGCTTTCTTT. This encodes CASRVQDFEAFF.

J is TRBJ1-5 and V is TRBV18; D might be TRBD1 (6 bases). The germline CDR1 and CDR2 sequences are KGHSH and LQKENI. The ends were cut back, 3 bases at V and 0 bases at J, with 9 bases in the middle. This CDR3 is 15 amino acids long. In DNA, the CDR3 is TGTGCCAGCTCACCCACAGGGAATAGCAATCAGCCCCAGCATTTT. Its protein product is CASSPTGNSNQPQHF.

V gene TRBV30 combines with J gene TRBJ2-5, with TRBD1 as a possible D gene (5 bases). Trimming shortened V by 3 bases and J by 5 bases, and 7 bases separated the two germline ends. The germline gives CDR1 GTSNPN, CDR2 SVGIG (reference sequence). The CDR3 is made up of 11 amino acids. The CDR3 coding sequence is TGTGCCTGGAGCAGGGATGAGACCCAGTACTTC. Its translation is CAWSRDETQYF.

The chain is built from TRBV5-1 and TRBJ2-2, with TRBD2 matching 13 bases. This CDR3 has 17 residues. CDR1 is SGHRS and CDR2 is YFSETQ in the germline V gene. Trimming took 4 bases from V and 5 from J; bases not matched to a gene: 8. The chain's CDR3 is CASSHRTSGSGTGELFF. In nucleotides, the CDR3 is TGCGCCAGCAGCCACAGGACTAGCGGGAGCGGTACCGGGGAGCTGTTTTTT.

The chain has TRBV5-4 and TRBJ1-4; D might be TRBD1 (5 bases). The CDR3 has 16 residues. V was clipped by 5 bases and J by 2 bases, with 16 bases between them. Looked up from germline, CDR1 is SGHNT and CDR2 is YYREEE (reference sequence). The CDR3 nucleotides are TGTGCCAGCAGTTATGGACAAAAAGGCACTAATGAAAAACTGTTTTTT. It specifies CASSYGQKGTNEKLFF.

This chain uses TRBV27 with TRBJ2-1, with 10 positions matching TRBD1. V lost 0 bases, J lost 6 bases, and 11 bases stayed unmatched. Germline CDR1 and CDR2: MNHEY and SMNVEV (reference sequence). The CDR3 consists of 18 residues. The CDR3 sequence: CASSLSKRGQGIFNEQFF. The CDR3 DNA reads TGTGCCAGCAGTTTATCGAAACGGGGACAGGGGATATTCAATGAGCAGTTCTTC.

J is TRBJ2-6 and V is TRBV6-6; D unclear. Trimming removed 6 bases at V and 3 bases at J, with 12 bases between. Per germline, CDR1 MNHNY and CDR2 SVGAGI (reference sequence). This CDR3 comprises 15 residues. In DNA, the CDR3 is TGTGCCAGCAGCCCCTCTGGGGTTGGGGCCAACGTCCTGACTTTC. Translated: CASSPSGVGANVLTF.

A single count supports this clone. V and J are TRBV12-1 and TRBJ2-7; TRBD2, as called in the table, went unchecked against the DNA. TRBV12-1 is a pseudogene segment. CDR3 size: 16 residues. CDR3 in DNA: TGTGCCAGCAGCTTTGGGTGGACTAGGAATTTGAACGAGCAGTACTTC. This codes for CASSFGWTRNLNEQYF.

The rearrangement links TRBV19 to TRBJ2-7; 11 bases are shared with TRBD1. Germline CDR1 is LNHDA and CDR2 is SQIVND (reference sequence). V gave up 6 bases and J gave up 0 bases; unmatched junction bases: 4. This CDR3 region has 15 residues. CDR3 in amino acids: CASRGTGGPSYEQYF. The CDR3 DNA sequence: TGTGCCAGTAGGGGGACAGGGGGTCCCTCCTACGAGCAGTACTTC.